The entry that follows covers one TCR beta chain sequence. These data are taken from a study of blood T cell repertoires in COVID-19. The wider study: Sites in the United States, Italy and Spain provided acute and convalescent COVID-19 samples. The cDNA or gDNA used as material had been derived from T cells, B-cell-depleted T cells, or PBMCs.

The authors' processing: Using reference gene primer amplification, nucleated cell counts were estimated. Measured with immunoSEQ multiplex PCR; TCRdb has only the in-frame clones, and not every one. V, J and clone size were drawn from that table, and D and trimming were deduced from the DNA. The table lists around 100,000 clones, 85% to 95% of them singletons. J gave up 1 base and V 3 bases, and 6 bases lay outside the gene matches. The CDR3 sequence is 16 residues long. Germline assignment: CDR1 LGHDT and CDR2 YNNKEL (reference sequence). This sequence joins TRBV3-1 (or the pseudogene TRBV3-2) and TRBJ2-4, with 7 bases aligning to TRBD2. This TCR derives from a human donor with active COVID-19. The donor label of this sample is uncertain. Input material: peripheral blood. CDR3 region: CASSQGGGTAKNIQYF. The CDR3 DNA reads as TGTGCCAGCAGCCAGGGGGGAGGGACGGCCAAAAACATTCAGTACTTC.